The source of this TCR beta chain is a study of CD8 T cells in ankylosing spondylitis. The table lists this clonotype with many counts. No antigen is known for it. Making the TCR beta libraries involved quantitative 5'-RACE with molecular barcodes. TCRdb reprocessed the 5' RACE reads with MiXCR, giving one entry per CDR3 protein. This repertoire shows more than 150,000 distinct CDR3 sequences, under 15% found once; its top ten account for 9.5% to 11%. The CDR3 has 14 amino acids. Germline assignment: CDR1 ENHRY and CDR2 SYGVKD. Trimming took off 2 bases at V and 6 bases at J, with 11 bases between the two ends. Overall study results and limits: Disease-linked clones reportedly concentrated significantly in matched ankylosing spondylitis synovial fluid. Blood of patients with ankylosing spondylitis appeared to be characterized by a TCR beta motif of 8 or 9 highly homologous variants. Disease-associated clonotypes exhibited CD8+ identity and were relatively infrequent in peripheral blood.

The chain uses TRBV10-3 and TRBJ2-1; no reliable D call. This TCR was recovered from a female donor with ankylosing spondylitis or in good health (not recorded which). The material sequenced was blood, either unsorted or a sorted T cell fraction (not recorded which). The CDR3 DNA is TGTGCCATCAGTGAGGCCCTATCAGGCAATGAGCAGTTCTTC. Protein sequence: CAISEALSGNEQFF.